This is a list of T cell receptor beta chains from one sample in a study of glioma-infiltrating T cells. One entry per CDR3 protein results from TCRdb running MiXCR on the multiplex PCR reads. The sample has some 85,000 distinct CDR3 sequences; about 25% are singletons. The sequenced sample consisted of glioma tissue, nonneoplastic brain tissue, or PBMCs (not recorded which). The origin of the receptors is a human donor with low-grade glioma or glioblastoma, undergoing nonglioma brain surgery, or in good health (not recorded which). CDR3s include the opening cysteine and the closing phenylalanine or tryptophan. The order of the fields is CDR3 DNA, CDR3 protein, V gene, J gene, clone size, D gene. The D gene is left open where the match is weak. Size is stated for part of the rows, as once, few or many counts, or as a class when the clone is expanded.

cdr3_nt: TGCGCCAGCAGTGAGTCGACCCCCCCCAGGGATACGCAGTATTTT; cdr3_aa: CASSESTPPRDTQYF; v_call: TRBV10-1; j_call: TRBJ2-3; clone_size: many; d_call: NA
cdr3_nt: TGTGCCAGCAGTCCACGGGGGGCCGTTACGAGGGATGAGCAGTTCTTC; cdr3_aa: CASSPRGAVTRDEQFF; v_call: TRBV12-3/TRBV12-4; j_call: TRBJ2-1; clone_size: NA; d_call: NA
cdr3_nt: TGTGCCAGCAGTTCACGTCAGGGCTACGAGCAGTACTTC; cdr3_aa: CASSSRQGYEQYF; v_call: TRBV27; j_call: TRBJ2-7; clone_size: many; d_call: NA
cdr3_nt: TGCGCCAGCAGCCAACCCGGGACAGCTTACGAGCAGTACTTC; cdr3_aa: CASSQPGTAYEQYF; v_call: TRBV4-1; j_call: TRBJ2-7; clone_size: many; d_call: TRBD1
cdr3_nt: TGTGCCAGCAGCTTAACAGCGGACCAAGAGACCCAGTACTTC; cdr3_aa: CASSLTADQETQYF; v_call: TRBV7-8; j_call: TRBJ2-5; clone_size: many; d_call: NA
cdr3_nt: TGTGCAATCAGGGGTCGGAACAATGAGCAGTTCTTC; cdr3_aa: CAIRGRNNEQFF; v_call: TRBV6-1; j_call: TRBJ2-1; clone_size: many; d_call: NA
cdr3_nt: TGTGCCAGCTCACCGACTAGCGGGGGGGGGTCCTACAATGAGCAGTTCTTC; cdr3_aa: CASSPTSGGGSYNEQFF; v_call: TRBV27; j_call: TRBJ2-1; clone_size: NA; d_call: TRBD2
cdr3_nt: TGTGCCAGCAGCCTCCAGGGGCTGTGGAACTATGGCTACACCTTC; cdr3_aa: CASSLQGLWNYGYTF; v_call: TRBV12-3/TRBV12-4; j_call: TRBJ1-2; clone_size: few; d_call: NA
cdr3_nt: TGTGCCAGCAGTCCAGAGTATGTGGGGGGAGAGCAGTTCTTC; cdr3_aa: CASSPEYVGGEQFF; v_call: TRBV27; j_call: TRBJ2-1; clone_size: many; d_call: NA
cdr3_nt: TGTGCCAGCAGCCCCACTAGGATTGAGCAGTTCTTC; cdr3_aa: CASSPTRIEQFF; v_call: TRBV6-1; j_call: TRBJ2-1; clone_size: many; d_call: NA
cdr3_nt: TGTGCCAGCAGCTTAGCGCGGGTACAGGGGGCAAACACTGAAGCTTTCTTT; cdr3_aa: CASSLARVQGANTEAFF; v_call: TRBV7-8; j_call: TRBJ1-1; clone_size: NA; d_call: TRBD1
cdr3_nt: TGTGCCAGCAGTTACTCCCACAGGGACTACGAGCAGTACTTC; cdr3_aa: CASSYSHRDYEQYF; v_call: TRBV6-6; j_call: TRBJ2-7; clone_size: many; d_call: NA
cdr3_nt: TGTGCCAGCAGCTTTGAATCAGATGATACGCAGTATTTT; cdr3_aa: CASSFESDDTQYF; v_call: TRBV7-2; j_call: TRBJ2-3; clone_size: many; d_call: NA
cdr3_nt: TGTGACAGCCTCAAGACAGGGGTGGGCACCGGGGAGCTGTTTTTT; cdr3_aa: CDSLKTGVGTGELFF; v_call: TRBV7-6; j_call: TRBJ2-2; clone_size: NA; d_call: TRBD1
cdr3_nt: TGTGCCAGCAGCCGCGTCTACAATGAGCAGTTCTTC; cdr3_aa: CASSRVYNEQFF; v_call: TRBV3-1; j_call: TRBJ2-1; clone_size: NA; d_call: NA
cdr3_nt: TGTGCCAGCTCACCGAGAGGGGGCGCGTGGAACACAGATACGCAGTATTTT; cdr3_aa: CASSPRGGAWNTDTQYF; v_call: TRBV18; j_call: TRBJ2-3; clone_size: many; d_call: TRBD1
cdr3_nt: TGCAGTGCCCGTGGGGTTGATGGCTACACCTTC; cdr3_aa: CSARGVDGYTF; v_call: TRBV20-1; j_call: TRBJ1-2; clone_size: many; d_call: NA
cdr3_nt: TGTGCCAGTAGTATAGTAGCCAAAAACATTCAGTACTTC; cdr3_aa: CASSIVAKNIQYF; v_call: TRBV19; j_call: TRBJ2-4; clone_size: few; d_call: NA
cdr3_nt: TGTGCCAGCAGCTTAAGAGTACTAGCGGTCTCTGGGGCCAACGTCCTGACTTTC; cdr3_aa: CASSLRVLAVSGANVLTF; v_call: TRBV7-2; j_call: TRBJ2-6; clone_size: many; d_call: TRBD2
cdr3_nt: TGCGCCAGACCCTCGACAGGGGGATGTATCTATAGCAATCAGCCCCAGCATTTT; cdr3_aa: CARPSTGGCIYSNQPQHF; v_call: TRBV10-2; j_call: TRBJ1-5; clone_size: many; d_call: TRBD1